This T cell receptor beta chain originates from a study of T cell responses to AZD1222 COVID-19 vaccine. CDR3 size: 15 residues. The V gene lost 5 bases and the J gene lost 0 bases, with 11 bases spanning the gap. CDR1 is SGHTA and CDR2 is FQGNSA in the germline V gene. Profiled with immunoSEQ multiplex PCR; TCRdb holds only in-frame clones, not every one. The sample consists of tens of thousands of clones, 91% of them appearing once. The material sequenced was peripheral blood, taken on day 0 of MenACWY control vaccination. V usage is TRBV7-2 and J usage is TRBJ1-3; D unclear. The sequence was collected from an adult in good health. This chain's CDR3 is CASSQRLRSGNTIYF. The CDR3 coding sequence is TGTGCCAGCAGCCAACGATTGCGCTCTGGAAACACCATATATTTT. Filled out from reference TRBV7-2 and TRBJ1-3, the complete variable domain reads GAGVSQSPSNKVTEKGKDVELRCDPISGHTALYWYRQSLGQGLEFLIYFQGNSAPDKSGLPSDRFSAERTGGSVSTLTIQRTQQEDSAVYLCASSQRLRSGNTIYFGEGSWLTVV.